A single sample is the source of the 20 T cell receptor beta chains below, sequenced in a study of cytomegalovirus exposure and HLA in healthy donors. Assay: immunoSEQ multiplex PCR; the TCRdb copy retains only in-frame clones and omits some. The data contain about 220,000 clones, 85% to 90% of them singletons. The sample consisted of PBMCs. The receptors were sampled from a man younger than 35 in good health and CMV-seronegative.

The rearrangement uses TRBV7-8 and TRBJ2-1; 8 positions agree with TRBD2. This CDR3 spans 17 amino acids. Germline CDR1 and CDR2: SGHVS and FQNEAQ. With 5 bases clipped from V and 3 bases from J, the junction kept 12 bases outside the gene matches. CDR3 in DNA: TGTGCCAGCAGCCCTCGGGCAGCGGGAGCAGGCTACAATGAGCAGTTCTTC. The encoded protein is CASSPRAAGAGYNEQFF.

The rearrangement uses TRBV5-4 and TRBJ2-7; 11 nucleotides match TRBD1. The CDR3 sequence is 16 residues long. With V trimmed by 4 bases and J by 3 bases, 9 bases remained unmatched. Germline CDR1 reads SGHNT; CDR2 reads YYREEE (reference sequence). CDR3 amino acids: CASSDSYGTGGYEQYF. The CDR3 nucleotides are TGTGCCAGCAGCGACTCCTACGGGACAGGGGGCTACGAGCAGTACTTC.

The chain joins TRBV2 to TRBJ1-1, with 7 bases that match TRBD1. The CDR3 spans 17 residues. The germline gives CDR1 SNHLY, CDR2 FYNNEI. V shed 7 bases and J 0 bases; nucleotides not matched to a gene: 14. CDR3 region: CASKPLPRGRMNTEAFF. The CDR3 nucleotides are TGTGCCAGCAAACCACTCCCTAGGGGGCGCATGAACACTGAAGCTTTCTTT.

The chain combines TRBV6-1 with TRBJ2-5; 7 nucleotides line up with TRBD2. With V trimmed by 4 bases and J by 5 bases, 1 base remained unmatched. The CDR3 loop spans 12 amino acids. Germline CDR1 reads MNHNS; CDR2 reads SASEGT. The CDR3 coding sequence is TGTGCCAGCAGTGTGACTAGCGAGACCCAGTACTTC. It codes for CASSVTSETQYF.

The genes are TRBV7-2 and TRBJ2-7; 11 bases align to TRBD2. The CDR3 has 17 residues. CDR1 is SGHTA, CDR2 FQGNSA, per germline. V was pared by 2 bases and J by 2 bases, with 8 bases of the junction left unmatched. The CDR3 nucleotides read TGTGCCAGCAGCTTACGTATCGTAGCGGGAGGGCCCTACGAGCAGTACTTC. It specifies CASSLRIVAGGPYEQYF.

DNA of the CDR3: TGTGCCAGCAGCCCGCGCCGGGACAGGGGTGGAAAACTGTTTTTT. This encodes CASSPRRDRGGKLFF. The chain combines TRBV7-8 with TRBJ1-4, with 10 bases aligning to TRBD1. The V and J ends lost 5 bases and 10 bases, in that order; junction bases with no gene match: 10. In germline, CDR1 is SGHVS, CDR2 FQNEAQ. The CDR3 covers 15 residues.

The chain is built from TRBV7-7 and TRBJ2-3, with TRBD1 matching 11 bases. The CDR3 runs to 17 residues. The junction had 7 bases not matched to a gene; V was cut back by 5 bases and J by 0 bases. Germline V gives CDR1 SSHAT, CDR2 FNYEAQ (reference sequence). The DNA of the CDR3 is TGTGCCAGCAGCCCAGGGACAGGGGGATGGAGCACAGATACGCAGTATTTT. It specifies CASSPGTGGWSTDTQYF.

This chain connects TRBV5-1 to TRBJ2-3; D is possibly TRBD2 (5 bases). The CDR3 has 15 residues. V lost 2 bases to trimming and J lost 6 bases, with 16 bases between them. CDR1 and CDR2 from the germline V gene are SGHRS and YFSETQ. CDR3 amino acids: CASSFGGFPSDTQYF. The CDR3 DNA is TGCGCCAGCAGCTTCGGCGGGTTCCCCTCCGATACGCAGTATTTT.

The chain combines TRBV18 with TRBJ1-2; D gene unclear. The length of the CDR3 is 14 residues. Trimming stripped 3 bases from V and 2 bases from J, with 10 bases between. Germline CDR1 reads KGHSH; CDR2 reads LQKENI. CDR3 residues: CASSPPEVNYGYTF. The CDR3 bases are TGTGCCAGCTCACCTCCAGAGGTAAACTATGGCTACACCTTC.

The V call is TRBV2, the J call TRBJ2-1, with TRBD2 matching 7 bases. Germline V gene data show CDR1 as SNHLY and CDR2 as FYNNEI. The CDR3 contains 14 residues. The ends lost 7 bases at V and 5 bases at J; junction bases unmatched: 8. The CDR3 is CASKGRAGHNEQFF. Here the CDR3 DNA reads TGTGCCAGCAAGGGGAGGGCCGGGCACAATGAGCAGTTCTTC.

J is TRBJ2-5 and V is TRBV25-1; weak D call: TRBD2 (6 bases). Trimming stripped 5 bases from V and 1 base from J, with 23 bases between. The CDR3 runs to 18 residues. Germline values: CDR1 MGHDK, CDR2 SYGVNS. CDR3 amino acids: CASSPSGLLSFLQETQYF. The CDR3 bases are TGTGCCAGCAGTCCCTCGGGACTGCTGTCCTTCCTCCAAGAGACCCAGTACTTC.

V gene TRBV5-4 combines with J gene TRBJ1-2, with 8 bases fitting TRBD1. Germline V CDR1 and CDR2: SGHNT, YYREEE (reference sequence). V lost 2 bases and J lost 6; bases outside the gene matches: 3. The CDR3 is 13 amino acids. In nucleotides, the CDR3 is TGTGCCAGCAGCTTTGGACAGGGAGATGGCTACACCTTC. Translated, it gives CASSFGQGDGYTF.

The rearrangement links TRBV6-5 to TRBJ2-7; 10 bases are a match to TRBD1. The CDR3 spans 14 residues. The V gene end was trimmed by 5 bases and the J gene end by 1 base; junction bases not matched to a gene: 2. CDR1 is MNHEY, CDR2 SVGAGI, per germline. CDR3 DNA sequence: TGTGCCAGCAGTCGGACAGGGGGTTCCTACGAGCAGTACTTC. Translation: CASSRTGGSYEQYF.

V and J are TRBV29-1 and TRBJ2-7; weak D call: TRBD1 (5 bases). The CDR3 spans 14 residues. The germline V and J ends were trimmed by 5 bases and 0 bases, with 14 bases remaining between them. Germline loops: CDR1 SQVTM, CDR2 ANQGSEA. The CDR3 here is CSVQTAPLSYEQYF. As DNA, the CDR3 is TGCAGCGTTCAGACAGCCCCCCTCTCCTACGAGCAGTACTTC.

The chain has TRBV6-1 and TRBJ1-5; no definite D call. This CDR3 spans 14 amino acids. From germline, CDR1 is MNHNS and CDR2 SASEGT. V lost 7 bases to trimming and J lost 7 bases, with 17 bases between them. The CDR3: CASTRGQVGQPQHF. For the CDR3, the DNA is TGTGCCAGCACCCGAGGGCAGGTAGGGCAGCCCCAGCATTTT.

The chain couples TRBV7-2 to TRBJ2-7; perhaps TRBD2 as D (7 bases). V was pared by 1 base and J by 7 bases, with 20 bases between. This CDR3 region has 16 residues. Germline lookup yields CDR1 SGHTA and CDR2 FQGNSA. The CDR3 nucleotides read TGTGCCAGCAGCTTAGAGGTCCGGGGGGCGGCTAGGGAGCAGTACTTC. Translated: CASSLEVRGAAREQYF.

This chain uses TRBV28 with TRBJ2-1; tentative D call: TRBD2 (7 bases). V lost 6 bases, J lost 8 bases, and 26 bases lay in between. Germline V gene data show CDR1 as MDHEN and CDR2 as SYDVKM. The CDR3 totals 17 residues. In DNA, the CDR3 is TGTGCCAGCAGCTCTAAACGGGGGGCCAGGGATCTCGATGAGCAGTTCTTC. The encoded protein is CASSSKRGARDLDEQFF.

The rearrangement joins TRBV6-5 to TRBJ2-5; D is perhaps TRBD1 (5 bases). This CDR3 spans 14 amino acids. CDR1 and CDR2 from the germline V gene are MNHEY and SVGAGI. V was shortened by 4 bases and J by 4 bases, with 13 bases between the two germline ends. The CDR3 sequence is CASSSRVLRETQYF. CDR3 nucleotide sequence: TGTGCCAGCAGTTCCAGGGTTCTTAGAGAGACCCAGTACTTC.

This clone is a singleton in its sample. The chain has TRBV2 and TRBJ2-1; a possible D gene is TRBD2 (5 bases). Germline V gene sequence: CDR1 SNHLY, CDR2 FYNNEI. The CDR3 has 14 amino acids. The V gene lost 2 bases and the J gene lost 3 bases, with 8 bases spanning the gap. The CDR3 here is CASSELAHYNEQFF. CDR3 sequence (DNA): TGTGCCAGCAGTGAACTAGCACACTACAATGAGCAGTTCTTC. The whole variable domain, filled in from reference TRBV2 and TRBJ2-1, reads EPEVTQTPSHQVTQMGQEVILRCVPISNHLYFYWYRQILGQKVEFLVSFYNNEISEKSEIFDDQFSVERPDGSNFTLKIRSTKLEDSAMYFCASSELAHYNEQFFGPGTRLTVL.

The V and J genes are TRBV9 and TRBJ2-7; D may be TRBD2 (5 bases). Germline V gives CDR1 SGDLS, CDR2 YYNGEE. The CDR3 has 15 amino acids. The ends were cut back, 2 bases at V and 5 bases at J, with 17 bases in the middle. In DNA, the CDR3 is TGTGCCAGCAGCGTCGGTATGGGAGTCCAAGACGAGCAGTACTTC. Translating it yields CASSVGMGVQDEQYF.